This T cell receptor (beta chain) was captured in a study of cytomegalovirus exposure and HLA in healthy donors. Study at large: Around 77 million unique TCRs from HLA-typed donors made up an early data release. Study-level points and caveats: Reported findings show TCR beta sequences accurately forecast HLA-A and HLA-B alleles in most subjects.

In regard to this clone: The antigen is not known.

The CDR3 sequence is 12 residues long. CDR1 SGHNT and CDR2 YYREEE come from the germline V gene (reference sequence). Vbeta (60) and Jbeta (13) primers were used in the PCR. The repertoire was sequenced with immunoSEQ multiplex PCR; TCRdb's copy has only in-frame clones and lacks some. The profile covers about 200,000 clones, with roughly 85% appearing a single time and roughly 1.9% taken by the ten largest. Material: PBMCs. The clonotype was recovered from a male donor in good health and CMV-seronegative. The chain recombines TRBV5-4 with TRBJ2-5; 7 nucleotides agree with TRBD2. The better agreement between TRBJ2-7 and the DNA end casts doubt on the J call. The CDR3: CASSPGGYEQYF. CDR3 DNA: TGTGCCAGCAGCCCGGGGGGCTACGAGCAGTACTTC.